This TCR beta chain was recovered during a study of technical replicates of blood from several donors. This CDR3 spans 18 amino acids. Germline lookup yields CDR1 SGDLS and CDR2 YYNGEE. With 0 bases clipped from V and 4 bases from J, the junction kept 13 bases outside the gene matches. Assay used: immunoSEQ multiplex PCR; TCRdb lists only in-frame clones, some missing. Counted here are more than 75,000 clones, around 94% occurring once; the ten biggest clones make up roughly 0.38%. The chain combines TRBV9 with TRBJ2-5, with 9 positions matching TRBD2. Sequencing input: T cells isolated from PBMCs. The TCR comes from a human donor in good health. CDR3 nucleotides: TGTGCCAGCAGCGTAGGAAGGCGTGGTAGCGGGAGTCTAGAGACCCAGTACTTC. It is translated as CASSVGRRGSGSLETQYF.